Each of the 16 T cell receptor beta chains below was sequenced from the same sample in a study of cytomegalovirus exposure and HLA in healthy donors. The primer mix had 60 Vbeta and 13 Jbeta primers. Generated by immunoSEQ multiplex PCR, the TCRdb table keeps only in-frame clones and is missing some. This table holds about 92,000 clones, approximately 81% found once. The sequenced sample consisted of PBMCs. The receptor set was obtained from a girl aged 2 to 10 in good health and CMV-seropositive.

The genes are TRBV7-2 and TRBJ2-7; a weak D match, TRBD1 (5 bases). Looked up from germline, CDR1 is SGHTA and CDR2 is FQGNSA. This CDR3 has 15 residues. V lost 1 base to trimming and J lost 1 base, with 11 bases between them. CDR3 protein: CASSLGQGKSYEQYF. CDR3 bases: TGTGCCAGCAGCTTAGGCCAGGGCAAATCCTACGAGCAGTACTTC.

This chain connects TRBV18 to TRBJ1-1; D might be TRBD1 (5 bases). The CDR3 is 13 residues long. CDR1 and CDR2 from the germline V gene are KGHSH and LQKENI. V was trimmed by 4 bases and J by 6 bases, leaving 12 bases between them. CDR3 DNA sequence: TGTGCCAGCTCACTTCCTCCGGGGGCTGAAGCTTTCTTT. Encoded protein: CASSLPPGAEAFF.

This rearrangement joins TRBV30 to TRBJ2-7, with TRBD2 as a possible D gene (6 bases). Germline V gene lookup returns CDR1 GTSNPN and CDR2 SVGIG (reference sequence). The CDR3 consists of 14 residues. Trimming removed 1 base at V and 0 bases at J, with 10 bases between. CDR3 residues: CAWSARDFSYEQYF. The CDR3 region has the DNA TGTGCCTGGAGTGCTCGGGACTTCTCCTACGAGCAGTACTTC.

The gene calls are TRBV9 and TRBJ2-3; 8 bases are a match to TRBD2. This CDR3 is 17 amino acids long. The germline V gene has CDR1 SGDLS and CDR2 YYNGEE. The V and J ends lost 0 bases and 1 base, in that order; junction bases with no gene match: 7. In DNA form, the CDR3 reads TGTGCCAGCAGCGTAGGGGAGGCGGGAGGACGCACAGATACGCAGTATTTT. Translating it yields CASSVGEAGGRTDTQYF.

This clone was counted a single time. V gene TRBV13 combines with J gene TRBJ2-3; 11 positions match TRBD2. Germline lookup yields CDR1 PRHDT and CDR2 FYEKMQ (reference sequence). V shed 4 bases, J shed 0 bases, and the junction held 0 bases outside the gene matches. The CDR3 spans 15 residues. The CDR3 region is CASSWTSGSTDTQYF. The CDR3 coding sequence is TGTGCCAGCAGCTGGACTAGCGGGAGCACAGATACGCAGTATTTT.

CDR3: CAISESTGVPRNEQFF. The CDR3 DNA is TGTGCCATCAGTGAGTCGACAGGGGTTCCAAGGAATGAGCAGTTCTTC. This chain uses TRBV10-3 with TRBJ2-1; 8 bases are shared with TRBD1. With V trimmed by 0 bases and J by 7 bases, 8 bases remained unmatched. Germline V lookup: CDR1 ENHRY, CDR2 SYGVKD. This CDR3 contains 16 residues.

In this sample, this clone turned up once. The V gene is TRBV7-6, the J gene TRBJ2-1; 9 bases agree with TRBD2. Germline loops: CDR1 SGHVS, CDR2 FNYEAQ. This CDR3 has 14 amino acids. After removal of 5 bases from V and 6 bases from J, the junction contained 5 bases not matched to a gene. The CDR3 nucleotides read TGTGCCAGCAGCCCGGGACTAGCAGCCAATGAGCAGTTCTTC. Its translation: CASSPGLAANEQFF. The entire variable domain, with the rest obtained from reference TRBV7-6 and TRBJ2-1, is as follows: GAGVSQSPRYKVTKRGQDVALRCDPISGHVSLYWYRQALGQGPEFLTYFNYEAQQDKSGLPNDRFSAERPEGSISTLTIQRTEQRDSAMYRCASSPGLAANEQFFGPGTRLTVL.

This clone was seen a handful of times. This rearrangement joins TRBV28 to TRBJ1-4; D not certain. The CDR3 loop spans 14 amino acids. V was clipped by 5 bases and J by 5 bases, with 12 bases between them. CDR1 and CDR2 from the germline V gene are MDHEN and SYDVKM. For the CDR3, the DNA is TGTGCCAGCAGTAGCCCACGAGGGAATGAAAAACTGTTTTTT. As protein: CASSSPRGNEKLFF.

The CDR3 region is CASNQGAYEKLFF. The CDR3 DNA is TGTGCCAGCAACCAGGGCGCTTATGAAAAACTGTTTTTT. The chain joins TRBV6-5 to TRBJ1-4, with a tentative D call TRBD1 (5 bases). Germline V lookup: CDR1 MNHEY, CDR2 SVGAGI. CDR3 size: 13 residues. V lost 7 bases and J lost 6, with 12 bases in between.

The chain links TRBV13 to TRBJ2-5; 8 bases fit TRBD2. Germline CDR1 is PRHDT and CDR2 is FYEKMQ (reference sequence). Trimming removed 10 bases from V and 5 bases from J; junction bases left unmatched: 3. The CDR3 contains 11 residues. CDR3: CATSSGETQYF. CDR3 bases: TGTGCCACTTCTAGCGGGGAGACCCAGTACTTC.

CDR3 amino acids: CASSIFQHGSKTPGTF. CDR3 coding DNA: TGTGCCAGTAGTATTTTTCAGCATGGGTCTAAGACTCCGGGGACCTTC. The chain has TRBV19 and TRBJ1-2; no clear D gene. V was shortened by 3 bases and J by 14 bases, with 28 bases between the two germline ends. Germline CDR1 LNHDA, CDR2 SQIVND (reference sequence). This CDR3 comprises 16 residues.

Of note for this clone: The junction shows a germline mismatch at one end, possibly a read error. J is TRBJ2-3 and V is TRBV7-7; TRBD2 agrees at 10 bases. The CDR3 runs 16 residues. CDR1 is SSHAT, CDR2 FNYEAQ, per germline (reference sequence). CDR3 nucleotides: TGTGCTAGCAGCCAGGACTTGGGTAGCGGGAGGGATACGCAGTATTTT. This codes for CASSQDLGSGRDTQYF.

This clone was counted only a few times. The rearrangement joins TRBV7-9 to TRBJ1-4; D possibly corresponds to TRBD1 (5 bases). The length of the CDR3 is 16 residues. Per the germline V gene, CDR1 is SEHNR and CDR2 is FQNEAQ (reference sequence). Trimming shortened V by 4 bases and J by 7 bases, and 19 bases separated the two germline ends. CDR3 in DNA: TGTGCCAGCAGCTGGGGTAGCGGGACGGAGGGTGAAAAACTGTTTTTT. Protein: CASSWGSGTEGEKLFF.

This clone came up once. The V and J genes are TRBV28 and TRBJ2-7; D may be TRBD1 (5 bases). There are 13 residues in the CDR3. The germline V and J ends were trimmed by 5 bases and 4 bases, with 12 bases remaining between them. The germline V gene has CDR1 MDHEN and CDR2 SYDVKM. The CDR3 DNA reads TGTGCCAGCAGTGCCCAGGGTAGGTACGAGCAGTACTTC. Protein product: CASSAQGRYEQYF.

The rearrangement links TRBV7-3 to TRBJ2-7; weak D call: TRBD2 (5 bases). The CDR3 loop spans 14 amino acids. Trimming left V 10 bases short and J 3 bases short, with 19 bases between. Germline V lookup: CDR1 SGHTA, CDR2 FQGTGA. Here the CDR3 DNA reads TGTGCCACCTCCTCCGGGCCGGGGAACTACGAGCAGTACTTC. Protein product: CATSSGPGNYEQYF.

A single count supports this clone. The V call is TRBV7-3, the J call TRBJ2-3, with TRBD2 matching 15 bases. V gave up 5 bases and J gave up 2 bases; unmatched junction bases: 5. The CDR3 contains 17 residues. Germline CDR1 SGHTA, CDR2 FQGTGA. The CDR3 coding sequence is TGTGCCAGCAGCCCGGGACTAGCGGGAGGATTCACAGATACGCAGTATTTT. The encoded protein is CASSPGLAGGFTDTQYF.